This T cell receptor beta chain was recovered during a study of blood T cell repertoires in COVID-19. Generated by immunoSEQ multiplex PCR, the TCRdb table keeps only in-frame clones and is missing some. The sample holds 150,000 to 200,000 clones, over 70% seen once. Ages ranged from about 18 to 89 years, with residence in 24 US areas. The CDR3 length is 13 residues. The V end lost 1 base, the J end lost 4 bases, and 7 bases lay between the germline ends. Germline-derived CDR1 and CDR2 are MNHNS and SASEGT. Specimen: PBMCs or T cells enriched from blood (not recorded which). V is TRBV6-1 and J is TRBJ1-2; D is ambiguous. The TCR was taken from a man in his 70s who had been exposed to COVID-19. The CDR3 spells CASSEGGAYGYTF. As DNA, the CDR3 is TGTGCCAGCAGTGAAGGGGGAGCCTATGGCTACACCTTC.